The 8 T cell receptor beta chains in this list originate from one sample, sequenced in a study of tumor-infiltrating lymphocytes in primary liver carcinoma. Germline DNA was also extracted, while the blood RNA originated from unsorted whole blood. Total RNA (approximately 450 ng) served as template for TCR beta cDNA synthesis primed by a constant-region primer. Libraries covering TCR beta were generated through three nested multiplex PCR rounds (using a slightly modified ARM-PCR). The opening two PCR rounds, nine to eleven cycles each, paired TRBV1-TRBV30 forward primers with a C-beta reverse primer. TCRdb itself ran the multiplex PCR reads through MiXCR, one entry per CDR3 protein. In the table there are roughly 330,000 distinct CDR3 sequences, 65% of which are singletons. Sample: peripheral blood. These receptors were obtained from a man in his forties with primary liver carcinoma and hepatitis B virus infection.

This clonotype was recorded once. A single base separates this from a much larger clone, so it may be a read error. The CDR3 protein is CASSRDRWLLSGELFF. The DNA for the CDR3 is TGTGCCAGCAGCAGGGACAGGTGGCTTTTGTCCGGGGAGCTGTTTTTT. V and J are TRBV6-5 and TRBJ2-2, with 8 nucleotides matching TRBD1. V shed 6 bases, J shed 6 bases, and the junction held 12 bases outside the gene matches. The CDR3 length is 16 residues. Germline CDR1 MNHEY, CDR2 SVGAGI.

V usage is TRBV6-6 and J usage is TRBJ2-1, with TRBD2 as a possible D gene (6 bases). The V gene lost 2 bases and the J gene lost 7 bases, with 15 bases spanning the gap. CDR3 length: 15 amino acids. The V gene's germline CDR1 is MNHNY and CDR2 SVGAGI (reference sequence). Here the CDR3 reads CASSYLEGLDNEQFF. The CDR3 DNA reads as TGTGCCAGCAGTTACCTGGAGGGCCTCGATAATGAGCAGTTCTTC.

The genes are TRBV7-2 and TRBJ1-2; 9 nucleotides line up with TRBD1. V trimming: 5 bases; J trimming: 3 bases; junction bases outside the gene matches: 10. CDR1 is SGHTA, CDR2 FQGNSA, per germline. This CDR3 is built from 16 residues. This CDR3 is CASSEFGTGTDYGYTF. The DNA of the CDR3 is TGTGCCAGCAGCGAATTCGGGACAGGGACCGACTATGGCTACACCTTC.

Turning to this clonotype: A single base separates this from a much larger clone, so it may be a read error. The V and J genes are TRBV6-5 and TRBJ2-7; TRBD1 matches at 8 bases. This CDR3 has 14 residues. In germline, CDR1 is MNHEY, CDR2 SVGAGI. CDR3 DNA sequence: TGTGTCAGCAGTCGGACAGGGCCTTCCTACGAGCAGTACTTC. This translates into CVSSRTGPSYEQYF.

This clonotype was recorded at least ten times. The rearrangement links TRBV6-5 to TRBJ1-1; D call uncertain. The CDR3 length is 15 residues. The germline CDR1 and CDR2 sequences are MNHEY and SVGAGI. V gave up 0 bases and J gave up 4 bases, with 12 bases separating them. CDR3 DNA: TGTGCCAGCAGTTACTCGTTCGCCTCGGGCACTGAAGCTTTCTTT. Translation: CASSYSFASGTEAFF.

Notes on this clonotype: One junction end does not reproduce the germline sequence, and a read error may be involved. The rearrangement joins TRBV5-4 to TRBJ2-5; no clear D. This CDR3 is built from 13 residues. Germline lookup yields CDR1 SGHNT and CDR2 YYREEE (reference sequence). The CDR3 sequence is CTSSSPGLETQYF. The CDR3, as DNA: TGTACCAGCAGCTCTCCGGGTCTAGAGACCCAGTACTTC.

J is TRBJ2-1 and V is TRBV5-4; 7 bases agree with TRBD2. Trimming cost V 5 bases and J 6 bases; bases outside gene matches: 5. CDR1 and CDR2 (germline): SGHNT, YYREEE (reference sequence). The CDR3 extends over 13 amino acids. In DNA, the CDR3 is TGTGCCAGCAGGCGGACTAGGGGCAATGAGCAGTTCTTC. This codes for CASRRTRGNEQFF.

As concerns this clonotype: One end of the junction fails to match germline, which may point to a read error. The CDR3, as DNA: TGTGCCACTAGTGACACAGGTGGGAGCAATCAGCCCCAGCATTTT. This gives the protein CATSDTGGSNQPQHF. The rearrangement links TRBV24-1 to TRBJ1-5, with a tentative D call TRBD1 (5 bases). Germline V gives CDR1 KGHDR, CDR2 SFDVKD. The CDR3 spans 15 residues.